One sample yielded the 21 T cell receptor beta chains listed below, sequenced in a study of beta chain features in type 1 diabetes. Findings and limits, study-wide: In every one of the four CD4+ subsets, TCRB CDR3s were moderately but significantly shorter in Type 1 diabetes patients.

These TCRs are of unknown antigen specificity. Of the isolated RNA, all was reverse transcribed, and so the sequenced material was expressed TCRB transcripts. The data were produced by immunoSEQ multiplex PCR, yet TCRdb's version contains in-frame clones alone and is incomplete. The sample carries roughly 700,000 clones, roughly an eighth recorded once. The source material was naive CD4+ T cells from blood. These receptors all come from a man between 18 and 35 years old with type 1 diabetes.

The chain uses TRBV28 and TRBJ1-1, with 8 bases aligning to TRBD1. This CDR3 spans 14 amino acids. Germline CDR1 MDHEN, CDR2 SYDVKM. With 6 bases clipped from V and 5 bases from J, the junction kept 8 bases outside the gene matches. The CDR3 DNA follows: TGTGCCAGCAGCGAAAGACAGGGGATTACTGAAGCTTTCTTT. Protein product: CASSERQGITEAFF.

Here the CDR3 reads CASSSRDRTEQFF. CDR3 in DNA: TGTGCCAGCAGCTCCCGGGACAGAACCGAGCAGTTCTTC. This chain uses TRBV11-2 with TRBJ2-1; 7 nucleotides align to TRBD1. Germline V gene data show CDR1 as SGHAT and CDR2 as FQNNGV. This CDR3 region has 13 residues. With 4 bases clipped from V and 10 bases from J, the junction kept 7 bases outside the gene matches. The full variable domain, its missing parts supplied by reference TRBV11-2 and TRBJ2-1, is EAGVAQSPRYKIIEKRQSVAFWCNPISGHATLYWYQQILGQGPKLLIQFQNNGVVDDSQLPKDRFSAERLKGVDSTLKIQPAKLEDSAVYLCASSSRDRTEQFFGPGTRLTVL.

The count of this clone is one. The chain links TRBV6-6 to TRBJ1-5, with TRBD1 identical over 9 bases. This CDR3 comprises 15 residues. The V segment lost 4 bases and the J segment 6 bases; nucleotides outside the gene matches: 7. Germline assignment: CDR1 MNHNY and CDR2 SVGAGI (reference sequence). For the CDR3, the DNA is TGTGCCAGCAGTTCACAGGGGGCGCTCAGTCAGCCCCAGCATTTT. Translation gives CASSSQGALSQPQHF.

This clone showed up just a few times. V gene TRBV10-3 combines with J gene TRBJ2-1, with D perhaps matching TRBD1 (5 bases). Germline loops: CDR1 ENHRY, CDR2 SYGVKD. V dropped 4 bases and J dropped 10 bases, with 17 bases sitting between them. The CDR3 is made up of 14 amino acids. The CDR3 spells CAISAPPGSEEQFF. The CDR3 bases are TGTGCCATCAGTGCCCCGCCAGGGTCAGAGGAGCAGTTCTTC.

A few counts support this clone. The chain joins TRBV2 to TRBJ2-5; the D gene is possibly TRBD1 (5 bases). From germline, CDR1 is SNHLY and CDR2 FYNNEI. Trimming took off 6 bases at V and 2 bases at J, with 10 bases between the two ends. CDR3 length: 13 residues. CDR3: CASRATAQETQYF. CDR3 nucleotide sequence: TGTGCCAGCAGAGCGACAGCACAAGAGACCCAGTACTTC.

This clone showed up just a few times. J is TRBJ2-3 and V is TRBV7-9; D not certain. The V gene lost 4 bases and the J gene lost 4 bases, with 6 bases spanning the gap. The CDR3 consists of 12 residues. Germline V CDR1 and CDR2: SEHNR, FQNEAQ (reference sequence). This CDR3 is CASSSRSDTQYF. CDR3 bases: TGTGCCAGCAGCTCCCGGTCAGATACGCAGTATTTT. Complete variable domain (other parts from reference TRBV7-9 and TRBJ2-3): DTGVSQNPRHKITKRGQNVTFRCDPISEHNRLYWYRQTLGQGPEFLTYFQNEAQLEKSRLLSDRFSAERPKGSFSTLEIQRTEQGDSAMYLCASSSRSDTQYFGPGTRLTVL.

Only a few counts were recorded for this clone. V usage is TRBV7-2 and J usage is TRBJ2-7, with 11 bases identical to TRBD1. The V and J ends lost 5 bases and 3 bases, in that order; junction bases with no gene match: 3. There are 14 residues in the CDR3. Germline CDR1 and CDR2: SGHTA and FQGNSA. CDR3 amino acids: CASSPGTGGYEQYF. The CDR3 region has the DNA TGTGCCAGCAGCCCCGGGACAGGGGGCTACGAGCAGTACTTC. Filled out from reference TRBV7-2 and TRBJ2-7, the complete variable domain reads GAGVSQSPSNKVTEKGKDVELRCDPISGHTALYWYRQSLGQGLEFLIYFQGNSAPDKSGLPSDRFSAERTGGSVSTLTIQRTQQEDSAVYLCASSPGTGGYEQYFGPGTRLTVT.

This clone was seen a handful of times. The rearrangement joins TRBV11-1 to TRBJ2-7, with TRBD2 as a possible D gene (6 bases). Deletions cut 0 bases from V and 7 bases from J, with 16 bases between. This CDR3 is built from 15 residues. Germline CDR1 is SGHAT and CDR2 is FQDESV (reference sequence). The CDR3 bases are TGTGCCAGCAGCTTAGCCCTGGGGCCAGGAGGGGAGCAGTACTTC. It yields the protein CASSLALGPGGEQYF.

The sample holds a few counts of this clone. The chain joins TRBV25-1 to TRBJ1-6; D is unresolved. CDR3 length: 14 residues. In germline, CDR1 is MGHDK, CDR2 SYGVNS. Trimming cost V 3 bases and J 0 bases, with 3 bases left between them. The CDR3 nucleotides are TGTGCCAGCAGTGATGTCTCCTATAATTCACCCCTCCACTTT. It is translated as CASSDVSYNSPLHF.

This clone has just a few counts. The CDR3 sequence: CATTNLYEQYF. The CDR3 nucleotides are TGTGCCACCACCAACCTCTACGAGCAGTACTTC. The chain recombines TRBV25-1 with TRBJ2-7; D gene ambiguous. With 10 bases removed from V and 3 bases from J, the gap between germline ends came to 10 bases. This CDR3 has 11 residues. Germline lookup yields CDR1 MGHDK and CDR2 SYGVNS.

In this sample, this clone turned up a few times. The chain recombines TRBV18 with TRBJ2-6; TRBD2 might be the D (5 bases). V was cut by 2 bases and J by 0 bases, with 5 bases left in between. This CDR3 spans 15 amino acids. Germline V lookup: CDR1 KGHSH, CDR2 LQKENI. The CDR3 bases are TGTGCCAGCTCACCAGCGGGCTCTGGGGCCAACGTCCTGACTTTC. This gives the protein CASSPAGSGANVLTF.

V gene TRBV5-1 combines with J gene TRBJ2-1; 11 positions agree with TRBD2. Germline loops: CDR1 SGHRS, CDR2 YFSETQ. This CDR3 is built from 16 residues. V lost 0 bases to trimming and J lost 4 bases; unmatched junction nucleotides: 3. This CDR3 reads CASSLELAGGYNEQFF. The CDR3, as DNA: TGCGCCAGCAGCTTGGAGCTAGCGGGAGGATACAATGAGCAGTTCTTC.

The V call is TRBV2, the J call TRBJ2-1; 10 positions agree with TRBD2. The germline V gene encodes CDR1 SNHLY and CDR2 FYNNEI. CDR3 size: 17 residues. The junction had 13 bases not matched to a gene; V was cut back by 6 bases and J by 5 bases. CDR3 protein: CASRVPLLAGGNNEQFF. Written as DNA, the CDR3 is TGTGCCAGCAGAGTTCCCCTATTAGCGGGGGGAAACAATGAGCAGTTCTTC.

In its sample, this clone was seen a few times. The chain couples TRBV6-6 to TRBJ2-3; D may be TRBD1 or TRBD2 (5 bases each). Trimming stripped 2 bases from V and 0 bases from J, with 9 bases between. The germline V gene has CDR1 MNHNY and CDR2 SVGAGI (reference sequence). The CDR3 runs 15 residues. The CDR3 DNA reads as TGTGCCAGCAGTTACGGGGGTCTGAGCACAGATACGCAGTATTTT. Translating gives CASSYGGLSTDTQYF.

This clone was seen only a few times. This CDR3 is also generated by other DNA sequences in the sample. The CDR3 is CASSPGQGNQPQHF. The CDR3 bases are TGTGCCAGCTCACCGGGACAGGGCAATCAGCCCCAGCATTTT. The chain has TRBV18 and TRBJ1-5; 8 nucleotides line up with TRBD1. CDR3 length: 14 amino acids. Germline V lookup: CDR1 KGHSH, CDR2 LQKENI. V shed 3 bases and J 2 bases; nucleotides not matched to a gene: 0. The full variable domain, with the rest looked up from reference TRBV18 and TRBJ1-5, is NAGVMQNPRHLVRRRGQEARLRCSPMKGHSHVYWYRQLPEEGLKFMVYLQKENIIDESGMPKERFSAEFPKEGPSILRIQQVVRGDSAAYFCASSPGQGNQPQHFGDGTRLSIL.

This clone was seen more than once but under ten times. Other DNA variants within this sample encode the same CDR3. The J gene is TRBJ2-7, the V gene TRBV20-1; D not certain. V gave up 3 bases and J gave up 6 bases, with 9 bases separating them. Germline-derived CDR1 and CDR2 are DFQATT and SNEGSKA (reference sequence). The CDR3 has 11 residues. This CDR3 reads CSARAGSEQYF. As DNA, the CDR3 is TGCAGTGCTAGGGCCGGGTCCGAGCAGTACTTC.

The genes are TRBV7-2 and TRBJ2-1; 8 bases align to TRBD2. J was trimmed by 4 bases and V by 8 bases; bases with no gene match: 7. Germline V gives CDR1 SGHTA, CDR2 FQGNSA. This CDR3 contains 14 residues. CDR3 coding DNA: TGTGCCAGCGGGGGTAGCGGGACTTACAATGAGCAGTTCTTC. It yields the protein CASGGSGTYNEQFF. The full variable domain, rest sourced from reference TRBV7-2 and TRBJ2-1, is GAGVSQSPSNKVTEKGKDVELRCDPISGHTALYWYRQSLGQGLEFLIYFQGNSAPDKSGLPSDRFSAERTGGSVSTLTIQRTQQEDSAVYLCASGGSGTYNEQFFGPGTRLTVL.

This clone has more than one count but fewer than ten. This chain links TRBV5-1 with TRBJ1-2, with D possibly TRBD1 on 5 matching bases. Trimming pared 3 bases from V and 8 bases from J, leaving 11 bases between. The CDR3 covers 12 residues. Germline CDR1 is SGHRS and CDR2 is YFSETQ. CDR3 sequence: CASSSQGAGYTF. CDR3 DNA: TGCGCCAGCAGCTCCCAAGGGGCCGGCTACACCTTC.

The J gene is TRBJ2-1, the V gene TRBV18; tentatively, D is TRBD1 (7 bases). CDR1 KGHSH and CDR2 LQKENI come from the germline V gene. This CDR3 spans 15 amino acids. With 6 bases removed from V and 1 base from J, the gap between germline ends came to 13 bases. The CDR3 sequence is CASSQGGESYNEQFF. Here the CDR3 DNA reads TGTGCCAGCTCCCAGGGGGGAGAATCCTACAATGAGCAGTTCTTC.

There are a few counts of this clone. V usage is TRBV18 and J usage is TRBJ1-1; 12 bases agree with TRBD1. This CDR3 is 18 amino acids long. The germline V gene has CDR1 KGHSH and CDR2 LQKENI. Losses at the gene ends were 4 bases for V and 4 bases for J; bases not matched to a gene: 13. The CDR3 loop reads CASSLQEGTGGLGTEAFF. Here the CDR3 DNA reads TGTGCCAGCTCACTCCAAGAGGGGACAGGGGGCTTGGGCACTGAAGCTTTCTTT.

This CDR3 is CASSADTGSYNSPLHF. CDR3 bases: TGTGCCAGCAGTGCCGATACAGGGTCCTATAATTCACCCCTCCACTTT. The rearrangement links TRBV6-4 to TRBJ1-6; tentative D call: TRBD1 (6 bases). V lost 4 bases and J lost 1, with 11 bases in between. CDR1 MRHNA and CDR2 SNTAGT come from the germline V gene. This CDR3 contains 16 residues.